The 2 T cell receptor beta chains below all came from one sample that was sequenced in a study of patients and donors after allogeneic stem cell transplantation. TCRdb re-called the RT-PCR reads through MiXCR, storing one row per CDR3 protein. The table has about 74,000 distinct CDR3 sequences, about 25% seen once. What was sequenced was blood, either unsorted or a sorted T cell fraction (not recorded which). The source of these receptors is a human donor who was either an allogeneic HSCT recipient or a stem cell or donor lymphocyte infusion donor (not recorded which). It is not recorded whose cells these are; they may come from a transplant donor.

J is TRBJ1-5 and V is TRBV7-2; no reliable D call. The V gene's germline CDR1 is SGHTA and CDR2 FQGNSA. The germline V and J ends were trimmed by 5 bases and 3 bases, with 17 bases remaining between them. The CDR3 totals 16 residues. The CDR3: CASSPWSGPYNQPQHF. CDR3 nucleotides: TGTGCCAGCAGCCCCTGGTCTGGGCCTTACAATCAGCCCCAGCATTTT. Full variable domain (outside the CDR3, taken from reference TRBV7-2 and TRBJ1-5): GAGVSQSPSNKVTEKGKDVELRCDPISGHTALYWYRQSLGQGLEFLIYFQGNSAPDKSGLPSDRFSAERTGGSVSTLTIQRTQQEDSAVYLCASSPWSGPYNQPQHFGDGTRLSIL.

The chain employs TRBV29-1 and TRBJ1-2, with a possible D match to TRBD1 (6 bases). Germline CDR1 is SQVTM and CDR2 is ANQGSEA. The CDR3 is 14 amino acids. V dropped 1 base and J dropped 5 bases, with 14 bases sitting between them. This CDR3 reads CSVEVAGQEYGYTF. The CDR3 DNA follows: TGCAGCGTTGAAGTAGCGGGACAAGAATATGGCTACACCTTC.